The clone carrying this TCR beta chain was found many times. Time point meaning: sample taken at primary tumor resection. In each case, whole RNA from tumor, nontumor lung or frozen PBMC was sequenced unsorted. This sample stems from a study of spatial heterogeneity in lung cancer. In the study overall: Sequences of the beta chain were consistently detected in greater numbers than alpha-chain sequences.

The CDR3 is made up of 13 amino acids. V shed 1 base and J shed 7 bases, with 7 bases lying between them. Germline CDR1 reads SGHTA; CDR2 reads FQGNSA. TCR cDNA molecules were tagged individually, and each one carried a unique molecular identifier. TCRdb analysed the 5' RACE reads with MiXCR anew, one entry per CDR3 protein. The top ten hold 6.2% of the sample, which has tens of thousands of distinct CDR3 sequences, under 25% seen once. The J gene is TRBJ2-2, the V gene TRBV7-2; maybe TRBD2 (5 bases). The input for sequencing was PBMCs, taken at surgery. This TCR was sampled from a male donor with early-stage non-small cell lung cancer. As DNA, the CDR3 is TGTGCCAGCAGCTTAGTTGAGGGCGGGGAGCTGTTTTTT. Encoded protein: CASSLVEGGELFF.